The clone carrying this T cell receptor (beta chain) was observed a handful of times. Assay: immunoSEQ multiplex PCR; the TCRdb copy retains only in-frame clones and omits some. The sample consists of around 110,000 clones, less than 95% of them appearing once. The data were obtained in a study of blood T cell repertoires in COVID-19. On the study more broadly: Sources were T cells, B-cell-depleted T cells, or PBMCs; the material itself was cDNA or gDNA.

V was clipped by 4 bases and J by 8 bases, with 12 bases between them. The CDR3 sequence is 14 residues long. Germline lookup yields CDR1 SNHLY and CDR2 FYNNEI. This clonotype was obtained from a human donor with active COVID-19. The donor label of this sample is uncertain. This chain joins TRBV2 and TRBJ1-6; the D is unclear. The sequenced sample was peripheral blood. The CDR3, as DNA: TGTGCCAGCAGTGTGTCAGGAGGCGATTCACCCCTCCACTTT. It specifies CASSVSGGDSPLHF.